A single sample is the source of the 19 T cell receptor beta chains below, sequenced in a study of shared clonotypes between healthy human individuals (TCRdb year 2020). The library was generated by the immunoSEQ multiplex PCR assay. TCRdb took over this immuneACCESS table, retaining in-frame rearrangements with V and J assigned. Such tables are incomplete; in checked studies, under half of the missing clones stem from an unresolved V gene, and the remainder is unexplained. The sample records about 560,000 clones, around 80% of which are singletons. In total, the top ten clones hold around 12% of the sample. The sequenced sample consisted of PBMCs. The source is a woman in her forties in good health. Some clones in this sample may be carry-over from other donors' samples.

The chain links TRBV11-2 to TRBJ1-2; D may be TRBD1 (6 bases). Germline V gene lookup returns CDR1 SGHAT and CDR2 FQNNGV. This CDR3 comprises 16 residues. V shed 2 bases and J shed 0 bases, with 13 bases lying between them. The CDR3 is CASSLRPRQANYGYTF. CDR3 in DNA: TGTGCCAGCAGCTTACGACCAAGACAGGCTAACTATGGCTACACCTTC.

In regard to this clone: A far bigger clonotype differs at one base, so this is likely a read error. This same CDR3 is encoded by further DNA sequences in the sample. The chain joins TRBV28 to TRBJ1-5; maybe TRBD1 (5 bases). Trimming removed 8 bases from V and 0 bases from J, with 11 bases in between. Germline CDR1 reads MDHEN; CDR2 reads SYDVKM. This CDR3 has 14 amino acids. The CDR3 DNA is TGTGCCAGCCGGACGGGGGATAGCAATCAGCCCCAGCATTTT. The encoded protein is CASRTGDSNQPQHF.

This clone has more than one count but fewer than ten. CDR3 amino acids: CASSLISSGRAGEQFF. CDR3 sequence (DNA): TGTGCCAGCAGCTTAATCTCTAGCGGGAGGGCCGGTGAGCAGTTCTTC. V and J are TRBV7-9 and TRBJ2-1; 12 bases agree with TRBD2. This CDR3 has 16 amino acids. Germline trimming cut 2 bases from V and 9 bases from J; bases unmatched to any gene: 8. Per the germline V gene, CDR1 is SEHNR and CDR2 is FQNEAQ (reference sequence).

The chain recombines TRBV7-5 with TRBJ1-2; the tabulated D call, TRBD1, remains unverified against the DNA. TRBV7-5 corresponds to a pseudogene. This CDR3 is built from 15 residues. CDR3 loop: CVRRFTSDRDYGYTF. The CDR3 nucleotides are TGTGTCAGAAGGTTTACTTCGGACAGGGACTATGGCTACACCTTC.

Only one count was recorded for this clone. A much bigger clone sits one base away, suggesting this may be a read error. The genes are TRBV5-8 and TRBJ1-1, with D perhaps matching TRBD1 (5 bases). V lost 5 bases and J 6 bases, leaving 11 bases between the germline ends. This CDR3 comprises 12 residues. In germline, CDR1 is SGHTS, CDR2 YDEGEE. The CDR3 loop reads CASRGVGAEAFF. CDR3 in DNA: TGTGCCAGCAGAGGGGTGGGGGCTGAAGCTTTCTTT.

This clone was detected many times. The sample holds other DNA sequences that translate to the same CDR3. The chain recombines TRBV30 with TRBJ2-2; 12 nucleotides line up with TRBD2. This CDR3 has 16 amino acids. Germline-derived CDR1 and CDR2 are GTSNPN and SVGIG (reference sequence). The V and J ends lost 2 bases and 5 bases, in that order; junction bases with no gene match: 6. For the CDR3, the DNA is TGTGCCTGGAGTAGCGGACTAGCGGGGCTAACCGGGGAGCTGTTTTTT. It specifies CAWSSGLAGLTGELFF.

This clone was seen only once. This chain links TRBV4-2 with TRBJ2-3, with 14 bases that match TRBD2. From germline, CDR1 is LGHNA and CDR2 YNFKEQ. The CDR3 sequence is 16 residues long. Germline trimming cut 1 base from V and 6 bases from J; bases unmatched to any gene: 3. Written as DNA, the CDR3 is TGTGCCAGCAGCCAAGGGACTAGCGGGAGGTCGGATACGCAGTATTTT. Encoded protein: CASSQGTSGRSDTQYF.

In this sample, this clone turned up a few times. This rearrangement joins TRBV27 to TRBJ2-1; a possible D gene is TRBD1 (6 bases). V lost 2 bases to trimming and J lost 2 bases, with 10 bases between them. Looked up from germline, CDR1 is MNHEY and CDR2 is SMNVEV (reference sequence). The CDR3 spans 15 residues. Written as DNA, the CDR3 is TGTGCCAGCAGTTTAGGGGGCAAAACCTACAATGAGCAGTTCTTC. Translation gives CASSLGGKTYNEQFF.

The J gene is TRBJ2-2, the V gene TRBV7-8; 10 nucleotides agree with TRBD2. Germline V gives CDR1 SGHVS, CDR2 FQNEAQ. V lost 4 bases and J lost 5; bases outside the gene matches: 7. The CDR3 loop spans 16 amino acids. The CDR3 is CASSSRAGGGTGELFF. The DNA of the CDR3 is TGTGCCAGCAGCTCTCGAGCGGGAGGGGGTACCGGGGAGCTGTTTTTT.

This rearrangement joins TRBV11-2 to TRBJ2-5, with 12 bases lining up with TRBD2. Germline trimming cut 5 bases from V and 6 bases from J; bases unmatched to any gene: 10. CDR1 is SGHAT and CDR2 is FQNNGV in the germline V gene. The CDR3 loop spans 16 amino acids. CDR3 DNA sequence: TGTGCCAGCAGCGCCGAACTAGCGGGAGGCGGAAAGACCCAGTACTTC. This translates into CASSAELAGGGKTQYF.

The chain joins TRBV11-3 to TRBJ2-2; D uncertain. This CDR3 spans 14 amino acids. Trimming took 3 bases from V and 3 from J, leaving 8 bases between them. Germline lookup yields CDR1 SGHNT and CDR2 YENEEA. The chain's CDR3 is CASSLRRDTGELFF. CDR3 DNA: TGTGCCAGCAGCTTGAGAAGAGACACCGGGGAGCTGTTTTTT.

The chain uses TRBV7-9 and TRBJ2-1; 9 bases map to TRBD1. The junction had 7 bases not matched to a gene; V was cut back by 5 bases and J by 5 bases. From germline, CDR1 is SEHNR and CDR2 FQNEAQ (reference sequence). The CDR3 covers 15 residues. This CDR3 is CASSRGRTGDNEQFF. The DNA for the CDR3 is TGTGCCAGCAGCCGGGGGCGGACAGGGGACAATGAGCAGTTCTTC.

In DNA, the CDR3 is TGTGCCAGCTCACCAACAACAGGCCGGACTGCAACTAATGAAAAACTGTTTTTT. This sequence encodes CASSPTTGRTATNEKLFF. The chain combines TRBV18 with TRBJ1-4, with D perhaps TRBD1 (5 bases). The CDR3 spans 18 residues. Germline values: CDR1 KGHSH, CDR2 LQKENI. Trimming removed 2 bases at V and 0 bases at J, with 16 bases between.

J is TRBJ2-5 and V is TRBV5-1, with 12 positions matching TRBD2. The CDR3 spans 16 residues. CDR1 SGHRS and CDR2 YFSETQ come from the germline V gene. V shed 5 bases and J 5 bases; nucleotides not matched to a gene: 10. The CDR3 is CASSIGLAGIGETQYF. The CDR3 bases are TGCGCCAGCAGTATAGGACTAGCGGGAATCGGGGAGACCCAGTACTTC.

In this sample, this clone turned up a few times. The DNA of the CDR3 is TGTGCCAGCAGCCAGCTTGGGGGGCGTGAGACCCAGTACTTC. It encodes CASSQLGGRETQYF. V and J are TRBV11-2 and TRBJ2-5, with D possibly being TRBD1 or TRBD2 (6 bases each). V lost 5 bases and J 5 bases, leaving 15 bases between the germline ends. Germline lookup yields CDR1 SGHAT and CDR2 FQNNGV. The CDR3 is 14 amino acids.

V and J are TRBV29-1 and TRBJ1-2; 7 bases line up with TRBD1. J lost 2 bases, V lost 7 bases, and 7 bases had no gene match. The CDR3 contains 13 residues. Germline CDR1 is SQVTM and CDR2 is ANQGSEA. CDR3 protein: CSAVDRANYGYTF. The DNA for the CDR3 is TGCAGCGCTGTAGACAGGGCGAACTATGGCTACACCTTC.

The V call is TRBV30, the J call TRBJ1-6, with D possibly TRBD1 on 6 matching bases. CDR1 is GTSNPN and CDR2 is SVGIG in the germline V gene (reference sequence). The CDR3 covers 14 residues. V lost 4 bases to trimming and J lost 9 bases, with 16 bases between them. CDR3: CAWNPGTRGSPLHF. The CDR3 coding sequence is TGTGCCTGGAACCCCGGGACAAGGGGTTCACCCCTCCACTTT.

V usage is TRBV7-6 and J usage is TRBJ1-3; D is perhaps TRBD1 (5 bases). This CDR3 contains 16 residues. Germline CDR1 reads SGHVS; CDR2 reads FNYEAQ. V lost 10 bases and J lost 2, with 21 bases in between. CDR3 residues: CATKENPGLAGNTIYF. The DNA for the CDR3 is TGTGCCACCAAAGAAAATCCGGGACTCGCTGGAAACACCATATATTTT.

V and J are TRBV9 and TRBJ2-1; the D is unclear. Trimming removed 2 bases from V and 7 bases from J, with 13 bases in between. The CDR3 extends over 14 amino acids. In germline, CDR1 is SGDLS, CDR2 YYNGEE. The CDR3 is CASSVSPTGNEQFF. The CDR3 DNA sequence: TGTGCCAGCAGCGTGAGTCCAACCGGGAATGAGCAGTTCTTC.